This T cell receptor beta chain derives from a study of shared clonotypes between healthy human individuals. In germline, CDR1 is SGHNT, CDR2 YYREEE (reference sequence). Unmatched junction bases numbered 9, after V lost 3 bases and J lost 4 bases. The CDR3 covers 16 residues. Assay used: immunoSEQ multiplex PCR; TCRdb lists only in-frame clones, some missing. The sample has 700,000 or so clones, around 72% seen once. This sequence was found in a woman aged 25-40 years in good health. Sequenced: memory CD4+ T cells sorted from blood. The subset: CD45RA-negative fraction. The rearrangement links TRBV5-4 to TRBJ1-3; 8 bases are a match to TRBD1. CDR3 in amino acids: CASSSSGGVLGNTIYF. In nucleotides, the CDR3 is TGTGCCAGCAGCTCATCAGGGGGCGTTCTCGGAAACACCATATATTTT.